The 28 T cell receptor beta chains in this list originate from one sample, sequenced in a study of identical twins. Each CDR3 protein is one row after TCRdb ran MiXCR on the 5' RACE reads. Here the sample spans 650,000 to 750,000 distinct CDR3 sequences, about 20% being singletons. This same sample was also taken into another study, of T cells expressing NK-cell markers.

The specimen sequenced was PBMCs. The receptor source for this set is a young woman in good health.

CDR3 bases: TGTGCCACCAGCAGAGATTTGGGAACCCGTGCATACGAGCAGTACTTC. Amino acids: CATSRDLGTRAYEQYF. The gene calls are TRBV15 and TRBJ2-7; D remains unclear. CDR1 and CDR2 (germline): LNHNV, YYDKDF (reference sequence). The CDR3 length is 16 residues. V was clipped by 0 bases and J by 4 bases, with 16 bases between them.

This clonotype was detected a few times. This rearrangement joins TRBV19 to TRBJ2-2, with a tentative D call TRBD1 (6 bases). Germline V gives CDR1 LNHDA, CDR2 SQIVND (reference sequence). Trimming shortened V by 3 bases and J by 3 bases, and 11 bases separated the two germline ends. CDR3 length: 15 amino acids. CDR3 DNA: TGTGCCAGTAGTATTGGGGGCAGATACACCGGGGAGCTGTTTTTT. Translation: CASSIGGRYTGELFF.

The table lists this clonotype with a few counts. The chain recombines TRBV5-4 with TRBJ2-7; tentatively, D is TRBD1 (6 bases). The CDR3 is 14 residues long. Trimming removed 0 bases at V and 3 bases at J, with 10 bases between. Germline CDR1 and CDR2: SGHNT and YYREEE (reference sequence). The CDR3 loop reads CASSLGTEYYEQYF. CDR3 bases: TGTGCCAGCAGCTTGGGGACAGAATACTACGAGCAGTACTTC.

V and J are TRBV3-1 and TRBJ2-7; TRBD2 might be the D (6 bases). Germline CDR1 reads LGHDT; CDR2 reads YNNKEL (reference sequence). V was trimmed by 2 bases and J by 4 bases, leaving 12 bases between them. The CDR3 is 14 residues long. The CDR3 reads CASSQSPGRYEQYF. In DNA, the CDR3 is TGTGCCAGCAGCCAAAGCCCGGGGAGGTACGAGCAGTACTTC.

This chain links TRBV10-3 with TRBJ1-2; D gene uncertain. This CDR3 has 14 amino acids. Germline V lookup: CDR1 ENHRY, CDR2 SYGVKD. V lost 3 bases to trimming and J lost 4 bases, with 12 bases between them. CDR3 protein: CAISDAGETYGYTF. In nucleotides, the CDR3 is TGTGCCATCAGTGATGCAGGAGAGACCTATGGCTACACCTTC.

CDR3 in DNA: TGTGCCAGCAGCTCGGGGGACCACACCCTGTACGAGCAGTACTTC. Translation: CASSSGDHTLYEQYF. The chain carries TRBV7-9 and TRBJ2-7; tentatively, D is TRBD2 (6 bases). V shed 4 bases and J shed 4 bases, with 17 bases lying between them. Germline lookup yields CDR1 SEHNR and CDR2 FQNEAQ (reference sequence). This CDR3 is built from 15 residues.

This clonotype has a handful of counts. This chain connects TRBV25-1 to TRBJ2-7; perhaps TRBD2 as D (6 bases). Deletions cut 3 bases from V and 6 bases from J, with 15 bases between. The CDR3 runs to 14 residues. The germline CDR1 and CDR2 sequences are MGHDK and SYGVNS. The CDR3 DNA sequence: TGTGCCAGCAGTGAGTCCTGGGGGGTGGCCGAGCAGTACTTC. Its protein product is CASSESWGVAEQYF.

The chain carries TRBV5-6 and TRBJ2-3; 9 bases are a match to TRBD2. The germline CDR1 and CDR2 sequences are SGHDT and YYEEEE. The V segment lost 3 bases and the J segment 9 bases; nucleotides outside the gene matches: 11. The CDR3 sequence is 15 residues long. CDR3 nucleotide sequence: TGTGCCAGCAGCTGGGGCAAGCGGGAGGCTTTAACGCAGTATTTT. It is translated as CASSWGKREALTQYF.

The chain uses TRBV20-1 and TRBJ1-1, with D perhaps TRBD1 (5 bases). CDR3 size: 14 residues. Germline assignment: CDR1 DFQATT and CDR2 SNEGSKA (reference sequence). The V and J ends lost 5 bases and 1 base respectively, with 14 bases between them. The CDR3 loop reads CSAFGAQSNTEAFF. The DNA for the CDR3 is TGCAGTGCTTTTGGGGCGCAGTCGAACACTGAAGCTTTCTTT.

J is TRBJ2-6 and V is TRBV18; 9 positions match TRBD1. The V gene's germline CDR1 is KGHSH and CDR2 LQKENI. V dropped 3 bases and J dropped 4; count of bases not matched to a gene: 13. The CDR3 has 19 residues. CDR3 sequence: CASSPIQGAFSGGANVLTF. CDR3 DNA: TGTGCCAGCTCACCGATACAGGGGGCCTTCTCTGGAGGGGCCAACGTCCTGACTTTC.

CDR3 loop: CASTPRAGRGYTF. CDR3 nucleotides: TGTGCCAGCACACCCCGGGCCGGTAGGGGCTACACCTTC. V usage is TRBV6-1 and J usage is TRBJ1-2; no definite D call. Germline V gene lookup returns CDR1 MNHNS and CDR2 SASEGT. The CDR3 spans 13 residues. V was cut by 7 bases and J by 8 bases, with 17 bases left in between.

V usage is TRBV3-1 and J usage is TRBJ2-1; D gene unclear. Trimming took off 11 bases at V and 4 bases at J, with 12 bases between the two ends. The CDR3 has 12 amino acids. Germline V lookup: CDR1 LGHDT, CDR2 YNNKEL (reference sequence). CDR3 loop: CAVGRTYNEQFF. Here the CDR3 DNA reads TGTGCCGTCGGACGAACTTACAATGAGCAGTTCTTC.

The chain couples TRBV18 to TRBJ1-1; the D gene is possibly TRBD1 (5 bases). The V gene's germline CDR1 is KGHSH and CDR2 LQKENI. The CDR3 has 14 amino acids. With 7 bases removed from V and 4 bases from J, the gap between germline ends came to 16 bases. The chain's CDR3 is CASFGKGPGTEAFF. In nucleotides, the CDR3 is TGTGCCAGCTTCGGCAAGGGACCGGGCACTGAAGCTTTCTTT.

This clonotype was counted a few times. This chain links TRBV20-1 with TRBJ2-3; 8 nucleotides align to TRBD1. The germline gives CDR1 DFQATT, CDR2 SNEGSKA (reference sequence). The CDR3 is 16 amino acids. V gave up 3 bases and J gave up 6 bases; unmatched junction bases: 14. This CDR3 is CSASNPRTGSLDTQYF. Here the CDR3 DNA reads TGCAGTGCTAGCAACCCCCGGACAGGGAGTCTGGATACGCAGTATTTT.

This clonotype was recorded a few times. V is TRBV4-3 and J is TRBJ2-7, with 9 bases lining up with TRBD2. The CDR3 is 15 residues long. V lost 4 bases to trimming and J lost 4 bases; unmatched junction nucleotides: 8. The germline CDR1 and CDR2 sequences are LGHNA and YSLEER. The CDR3 region has the DNA TGCGCCAGCAGCCGCCGACTAGCGGCGGCTTACGAGCAGTACTTC. This gives the protein CASSRRLAAAYEQYF.

The sample holds many counts of this clonotype. The chain combines TRBV7-6 with TRBJ2-1; TRBD2 matches 12 bases. CDR1 SGHVS and CDR2 FNYEAQ come from the germline V gene. There are 18 residues in the CDR3. The V segment lost 1 base and the J segment 1 base; nucleotides outside the gene matches: 5. CDR3 region: CASSLGLAGGPSYNEQFF. The CDR3 coding sequence is TGTGCCAGCAGCTTAGGGCTAGCGGGAGGGCCGTCCTACAATGAGCAGTTCTTC.

V gene TRBV5-1 combines with J gene TRBJ2-1; D call uncertain. This CDR3 contains 11 residues. V shed 7 bases and J shed 7 bases, with 9 bases lying between them. The germline V gene has CDR1 SGHRS and CDR2 YFSETQ. CDR3 in DNA: TGCGCCAGCGTCTACGGGAATGAGCAGTTCTTC. This sequence encodes CASVYGNEQFF.

This clonotype was seen a few times. CDR3 loop: CSARDYEYNEQFF. CDR3 nucleotides: TGCAGTGCTAGAGATTACGAATACAATGAGCAGTTCTTC. This chain joins TRBV20-1 and TRBJ2-1; D is ambiguous. The CDR3 totals 13 residues. The germline V gene has CDR1 DFQATT and CDR2 SNEGSKA (reference sequence). The V end lost 0 bases, the J end lost 4 bases, and 7 bases lay between the germline ends.

This chain joins TRBV7-6 and TRBJ2-2, with D possibly TRBD2 on 7 matching bases. Trimming left V 3 bases short and J 7 bases short, with 12 bases between. CDR1 is SGHVS and CDR2 is FNYEAQ in the germline V gene. This CDR3 contains 14 residues. The CDR3 reads CASSFGLGGGELFF. The DNA of the CDR3 is TGTGCCAGCAGCTTCGGACTAGGGGGCGGGGAGCTGTTTTTT.

Ten or more counts support this clonotype. V is TRBV5-1 and J is TRBJ2-7, with 9 bases matching TRBD2. Per germline, CDR1 SGHRS and CDR2 YFSETQ. Unmatched junction bases numbered 0, after V lost 0 bases and J lost 2 bases. The CDR3 length is 14 residues. The CDR3 DNA is TGCGCCAGCAGCTTGGCTAGCGGGACCTACGAGCAGTACTTC. This encodes CASSLASGTYEQYF.

This clonotype has a handful of counts. The rearrangement uses TRBV27 and TRBJ2-3; no definite D call. V was pared by 4 bases and J by 0 bases, with 5 bases between. This CDR3 has 13 amino acids. Germline V gene sequence: CDR1 MNHEY, CDR2 SMNVEV (reference sequence). The CDR3 coding sequence is TGTGCCAGCAGTTCAGTTAGCACAGATACGCAGTATTTT. Translated: CASSSVSTDTQYF.

V is TRBV29-1 and J is TRBJ2-3; D is tentatively TRBD1 or TRBD2 (6 bases each). This CDR3 spans 13 amino acids. Germline CDR1 and CDR2: SQVTM and ANQGSEA. V lost 7 bases and J lost 4, with 15 bases in between. The CDR3 spells CSALRGAPDTQYF. DNA of the CDR3: TGCAGCGCCCTTAGGGGGGCCCCAGATACGCAGTATTTT.

CDR3 sequence: CASSRREGPYNEQFF. DNA for the CDR3: TGTGCCAGCAGCCGACGGGAGGGCCCCTACAATGAGCAGTTCTTC. V usage is TRBV12-3 or TRBV12-4 and J usage is TRBJ2-1, with 8 bases identical to TRBD2. There are 15 residues in the CDR3. V dropped 6 bases and J dropped 2; count of bases not matched to a gene: 6.

CDR3 DNA: TGTGCCACCAGCAGAGACATGACCTACGAGCAGTACTTC. It translates to CATSRDMTYEQYF. V usage is TRBV15 and J usage is TRBJ2-7; unclear D gene. The CDR3 runs 13 residues. Germline V gives CDR1 LNHNV, CDR2 YYDKDF (reference sequence). V was cut by 0 bases and J by 2 bases, with 5 bases left in between.

Of note for this clonotype: Relative to the germline gene, one junction end is altered; a read error may explain this. The chain recombines TRBV7-2 with TRBJ2-2, with D hard to call. The germline V gene encodes CDR1 SGHTA and CDR2 FQGNSA. This CDR3 is 12 amino acids long. The CDR3 DNA sequence: TGTGCCTGCAGCTTAGCTTTTGGGGAGCTGTTTTTT. It is translated as CACSLAFGELFF. Supplemented by reference TRBV7-2 and TRBJ2-2, the full variable domain reads GAGVSQSPSNKVTEKGKDVELRCDPISGHTALYWYRQSLGQGLEFLIYFQGNSAPDKSGLPSDRFSAERTGGSVSTLTIQRTQQEDSAVYLCACSLAFGELFFGEGSRLTVL.

The chain links TRBV6-4 to TRBJ2-1, with 10 bases aligning to TRBD2. Per germline, CDR1 MRHNA and CDR2 SNTAGT. The CDR3 is made up of 14 amino acids. V was pared by 6 bases and J by 5 bases, with 4 bases of the junction left unmatched. In DNA form, the CDR3 reads TGTGCCAGCAGCCTAGCGGGAGAACACAATGAGCAGTTCTTC. It yields the protein CASSLAGEHNEQFF.

This clonotype was observed a handful of times. A much more abundant neighbour one base away suggests this may be a read error. The chain carries TRBV18 and TRBJ2-3; 11 bases are a match to TRBD1. The CDR3 loop spans 16 amino acids. Germline-derived CDR1 and CDR2 are KGHSH and LQKENI. The CDR3 DNA sequence: TGTGTCAGCTCACGCCGGGACAGGGGGTTTTCAGATACGCAGTATTTT. It encodes CVSSRRDRGFSDTQYF.

This clonotype has just a few counts. This chain links TRBV20-1 with TRBJ2-3; no clear D gene. Germline CDR1 is DFQATT and CDR2 is SNEGSKA (reference sequence). This CDR3 is built from 14 residues. Trimming left V 1 base short and J 2 bases short, with 10 bases between. DNA of the CDR3: TGCAGTGCTAGAGCGGTTTTCATCACAGATACGCAGTATTTT. It specifies CSARAVFITDTQYF.